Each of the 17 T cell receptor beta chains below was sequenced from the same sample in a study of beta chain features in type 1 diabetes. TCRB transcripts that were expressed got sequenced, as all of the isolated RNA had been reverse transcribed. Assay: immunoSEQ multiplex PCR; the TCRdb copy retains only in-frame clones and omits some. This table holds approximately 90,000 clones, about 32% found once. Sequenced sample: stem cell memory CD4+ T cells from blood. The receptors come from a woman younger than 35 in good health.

Here the CDR3 DNA reads TGTGCCAGCAGCCATGGACTAGCGATTAGCGAGCAGTACTTC. This sequence encodes CASSHGLAISEQYF. The J gene is TRBJ2-7, the V gene TRBV7-2; TRBD2 aligns across 9 bases. Germline V gene sequence: CDR1 SGHTA, CDR2 FQGNSA. The CDR3 loop spans 14 amino acids. After removal of 5 bases from V and 6 bases from J, the junction contained 8 bases not matched to a gene.

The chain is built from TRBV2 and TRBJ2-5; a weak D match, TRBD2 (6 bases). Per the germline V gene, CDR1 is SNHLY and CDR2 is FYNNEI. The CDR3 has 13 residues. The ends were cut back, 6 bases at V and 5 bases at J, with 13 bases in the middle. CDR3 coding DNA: TGTGCCAGCAGAGGAAGCGGGCGGGAGACCCAGTACTTC. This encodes CASRGSGRETQYF.

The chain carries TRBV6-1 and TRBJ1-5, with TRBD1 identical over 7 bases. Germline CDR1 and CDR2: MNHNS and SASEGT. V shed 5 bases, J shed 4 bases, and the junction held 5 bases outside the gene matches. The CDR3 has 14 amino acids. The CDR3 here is CASSPGTENQPQHF. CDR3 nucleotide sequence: TGTGCCAGCAGTCCCGGGACAGAGAATCAGCCCCAGCATTTT.

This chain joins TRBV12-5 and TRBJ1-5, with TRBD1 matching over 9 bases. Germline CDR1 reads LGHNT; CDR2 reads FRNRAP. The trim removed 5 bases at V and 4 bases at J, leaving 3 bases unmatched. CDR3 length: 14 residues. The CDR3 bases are TGTGCTAGTGGTCCCGGGACAGGGAATCAGCCCCAGCATTTT. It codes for CASGPGTGNQPQHF.

Here the CDR3 DNA reads TGTGCCAGCAAGCGACAGGGGGCGTCGGAGACCCAGTACTTC. Translated: CASKRQGASETQYF. The genes are TRBV5-5 and TRBJ2-5; 10 positions match TRBD1. Germline CDR1 is SGHKS and CDR2 is YYEKEE (reference sequence). The CDR3 contains 14 residues. V gave up 6 bases and J gave up 5 bases; unmatched junction bases: 7.

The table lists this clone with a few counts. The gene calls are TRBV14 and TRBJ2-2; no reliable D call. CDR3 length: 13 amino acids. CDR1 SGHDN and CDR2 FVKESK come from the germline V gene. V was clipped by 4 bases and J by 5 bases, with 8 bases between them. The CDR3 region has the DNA TGTGCCAGCAGCCCCCGGGTAACCGGGGAGCTGTTTTTT. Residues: CASSPRVTGELFF.

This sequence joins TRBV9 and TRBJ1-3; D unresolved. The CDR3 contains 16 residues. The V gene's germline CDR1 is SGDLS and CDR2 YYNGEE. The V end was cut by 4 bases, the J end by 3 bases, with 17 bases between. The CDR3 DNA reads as TGTGCCAGCAGCCGTGGCGGCCTAGGCGGTGGAAACACCATATATTTT. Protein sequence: CASSRGGLGGGNTIYF.

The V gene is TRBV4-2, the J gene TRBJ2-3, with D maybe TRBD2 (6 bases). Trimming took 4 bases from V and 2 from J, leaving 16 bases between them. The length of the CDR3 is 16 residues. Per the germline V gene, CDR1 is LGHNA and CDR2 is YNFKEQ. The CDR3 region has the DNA TGTGCCAGCAGCCTTGGTAGCGGCGTTCCCACAGATACGCAGTATTTT. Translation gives CASSLGSGVPTDTQYF.

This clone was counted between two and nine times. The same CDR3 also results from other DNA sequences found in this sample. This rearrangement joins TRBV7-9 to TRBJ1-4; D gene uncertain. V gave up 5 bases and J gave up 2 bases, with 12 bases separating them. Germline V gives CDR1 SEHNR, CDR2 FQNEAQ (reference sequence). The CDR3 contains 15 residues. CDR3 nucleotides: TGTGCCAGCAGCCTAGAGTCCGGGACTAATGAAAAACTGTTTTTT. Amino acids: CASSLESGTNEKLFF.

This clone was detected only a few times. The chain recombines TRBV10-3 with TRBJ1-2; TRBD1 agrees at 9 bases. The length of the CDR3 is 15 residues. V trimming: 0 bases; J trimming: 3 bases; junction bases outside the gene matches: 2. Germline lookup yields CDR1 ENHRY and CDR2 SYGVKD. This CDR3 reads CAISESGQGDYGYTF. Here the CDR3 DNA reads TGTGCCATCAGTGAGTCGGGACAGGGTGACTATGGCTACACCTTC.

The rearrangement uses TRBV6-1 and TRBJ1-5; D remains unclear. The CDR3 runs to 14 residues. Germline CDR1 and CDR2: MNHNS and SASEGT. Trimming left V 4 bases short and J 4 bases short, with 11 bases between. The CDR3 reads CASSVGDTNQPQHF. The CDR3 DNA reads TGTGCCAGCAGTGTGGGTGACACTAATCAGCCCCAGCATTTT.

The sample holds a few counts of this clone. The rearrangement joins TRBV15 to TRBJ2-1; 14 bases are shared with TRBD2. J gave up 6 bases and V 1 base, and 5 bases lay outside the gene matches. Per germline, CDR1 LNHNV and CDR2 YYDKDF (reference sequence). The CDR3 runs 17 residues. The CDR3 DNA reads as TGTGCCACCAGCAGAGCTACCGGGACTAGCGGGGGCAATGAGCAGTTCTTC. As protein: CATSRATGTSGGNEQFF. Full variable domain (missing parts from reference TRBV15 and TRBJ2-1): DAMVIQNPRYQVTQFGKPVTLSCSQTLNHNVMYWYQQKSSQAPKLLFHYYDKDFNNEADTPDNFQSRRPNTSFCFLDIRSPGLGDTAMYLCATSRATGTSGGNEQFFGPGTRLTVL.

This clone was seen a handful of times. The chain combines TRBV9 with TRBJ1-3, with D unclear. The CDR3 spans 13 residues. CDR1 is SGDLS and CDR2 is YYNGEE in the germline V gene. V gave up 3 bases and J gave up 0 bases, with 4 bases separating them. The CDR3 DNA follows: TGTGCCAGCAGCGCCAACTCTGGAAACACCATATATTTT. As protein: CASSANSGNTIYF.

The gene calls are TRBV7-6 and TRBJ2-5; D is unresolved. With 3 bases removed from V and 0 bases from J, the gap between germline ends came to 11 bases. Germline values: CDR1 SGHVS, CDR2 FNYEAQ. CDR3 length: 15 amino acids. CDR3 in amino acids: CASSLSTGYQETQYF. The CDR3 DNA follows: TGTGCCAGCAGCTTGTCGACTGGGTACCAAGAGACCCAGTACTTC.

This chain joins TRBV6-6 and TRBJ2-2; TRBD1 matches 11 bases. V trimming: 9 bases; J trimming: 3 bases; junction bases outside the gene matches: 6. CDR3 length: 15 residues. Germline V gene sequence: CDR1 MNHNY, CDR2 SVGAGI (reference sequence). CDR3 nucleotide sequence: TGTGCCAGTATTCCGGGACAGGGGGACACCGGGGAGCTGTTTTTT. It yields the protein CASIPGQGDTGELFF.

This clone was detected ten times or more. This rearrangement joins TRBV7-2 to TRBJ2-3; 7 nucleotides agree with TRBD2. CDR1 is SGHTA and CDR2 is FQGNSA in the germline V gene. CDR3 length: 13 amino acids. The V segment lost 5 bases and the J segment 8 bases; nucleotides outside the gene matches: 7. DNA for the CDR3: TGTGCCAGCAGCCCGGGACTACTAGCTACGCAGTATTTT. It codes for CASSPGLLATQYF.

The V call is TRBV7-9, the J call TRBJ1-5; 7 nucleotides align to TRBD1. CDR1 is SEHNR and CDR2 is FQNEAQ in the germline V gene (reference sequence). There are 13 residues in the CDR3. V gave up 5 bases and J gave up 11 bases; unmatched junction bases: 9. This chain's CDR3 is CASSENRGSAQHF. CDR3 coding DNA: TGTGCCAGCAGCGAGAACAGGGGATCAGCCCAGCATTTT.